The rows below give T cell receptor beta chains drawn from one sample of a study of Graves' ophthalmopathy and Graves' hyperthyroidism. TCRdb ran MiXCR on the multiplex PCR reads and lists one entry per CDR3 protein. Among about 550,000 distinct CDR3 sequences listed, about 35% were seen once. The source material was peripheral blood or thyroid tissue (not recorded which). The receptors here all came from an adult man with Graves' hyperthyroidism. Each CDR3 is given with its conserved first and last residue. A D gene is named only where the DNA matches it firmly. Expanded clones get a size class; other rows say once, few or many, or leave the size out.

-,TRBJ2-7,TRBV7-2,once,TGTGCCAGCACCTCCCGGATTGGGCAGTACTTC,CASTSRIGQYF
-,TRBJ1-5,TRBV28,few,TGTGCCAGCAGTTTCGCACGGGGTAGGGGTCAGCCCCAGCATTTT,CASSFARGRGQPQHF
TRBD1,TRBJ1-1,TRBV6-5,-,TGTGCCAGCAGCACCTTCTTGGACAGGGGGTATACTGAAGCTTTCTTT,CASSTFLDRGYTEAFF
TRBD1,TRBJ1-1,TRBV2,many,TGTGCCAGCAGTGAAAGGGGGGGACAGATTGAAGCTTTCTTT,CASSERGGQIEAFF
TRBD2,TRBJ2-2,TRBV15,many,TGTGCCACCAGGCGGACACGGGGGGGAATGGCCGGGGAGCTGTTTTTT,CATRRTRGGMAGELFF
TRBD1,TRBJ2-5,TRBV7-9,few,TGTGCCAGCAGCACGGGTGGACAGGGGGCTTTACAAGAGACCCAGTACTTC,CASSTGGQGALQETQYF
-,TRBJ2-2,TRBV20-1,-,TGCAGTGCTACCCCAGGAGGCCGGGTATACGGGGAGCTGTTTTTT,CSATPGGRVYGELFF
-,TRBJ1-5,TRBV20-1,once,TGCAGTGCTAGTGGGCGGGACAATCAGCCCCAGCATTTT,CSASGRDNQPQHF
-,TRBJ2-7,TRBV6-1,many,TGTGCCAGCAGTGAATACGGGTCAGTAGGGCAGTACTTC,CASSEYGSVGQYF
-,TRBJ1-3,TRBV12-3/TRBV12-4,many,TGTGCCAGCAGTTTAGACATTGGGCCTGGAAACACCATATATTTT,CASSLDIGPGNTIYF
-,TRBJ2-2,TRBV24-1,few,TGTGCCACCAGTTCTCAGGGAGTTGGCACCGGGGAGCTGTTTTTT,CATSSQGVGTGELFF
TRBD1,TRBJ1-2,TRBV29-1,-,TGCAGCGCCAGGGACAGGGGATTAAACTTC,CSARDRGLNF
-,TRBJ1-1,TRBV20-1,many,TGCAGTGCGTCACCGGGGACTATGAACACTGAAGCTTTCTTT,CSASPGTMNTEAFF
-,TRBJ1-3,TRBV11-2,many,TGTGCCAGCAGCCGACTGACCTCTGGAAACACCATATATTTT,CASSRLTSGNTIYF
-,TRBJ2-2,TRBV5-8,many,TGTGCCAGCAGCTTGAGGTTGGACACCGGGGAGCTGTTTTTT,CASSLRLDTGELFF
TRBD2,TRBJ2-7,TRBV20-1,many,TGCAGTGCCAGGACTAGCGGGATTTATAACGAGCAGTACTTC,CSARTSGIYNEQYF
-,TRBJ1-1,TRBV11-3,many,TGTGCCAGCAGCTCTACCGCAGGGGCCAGAGGCACTGAAGCTTTCTTT,CASSSTAGARGTEAFF
-,TRBJ1-1,TRBV20-1,many,TGCAGTGCTAGTGGGCAGGCGAACACTGAAGCTTTCTTT,CSASGQANTEAFF
TRBD1,TRBJ1-4,TRBV5-1,-,TGCGCCAGCAGCTTGGGGGGACAGACAACTAATGAAAAACTGTTTTTT,CASSLGGQTTNEKLFF
-,TRBJ2-5,TRBV7-2,-,TGTGCCAGCAGCTCTCCCGGCGGGGGCAGAAACCAGTACTTC,CASSSPGGGRNQYF
TRBD2,TRBJ2-3,TRBV7-9,-,TGTGCCAGCAGCTCCGGGACTAGCGGGACGGTCGGTACGCAGTATTTT,CASSSGTSGTVGTQYF
TRBD1,TRBJ1-3,TRBV5-4,-,TGTGCCAGCAGCTCAAACGACAGGGGGTTCTCTGGAAACACCATATATTTT,CASSSNDRGFSGNTIYF
-,TRBJ2-7,TRBV12-3/TRBV12-4,many,TGTGCCAGCAGTTTACAGGCATCCTACGAGCAGTACTTC,CASSLQASYEQYF
-,TRBJ2-7,TRBV24-1,-,TGTGCCACCAGTGATGCCAACAGGGACGAGCAGTACTTC,CATSDANRDEQYF
TRBD2,TRBJ2-2,TRBV14,many,TGTGCCAGCAGCCAAGTACTAGCGGCTGGGGAGCTGTTTTTT,CASSQVLAAGELFF
TRBD1,TRBJ2-7,TRBV7-3,-,TGCGCCAGCAGCGTGACAGGGGTTAACGAGCAGTACTTC,CASSVTGVNEQYF
TRBD1,TRBJ1-2,TRBV10-3,few,TGTGCCAGCAGTTCTGCAATGACAGGGAGGGGCTATGGCTACACCTTC,CASSSAMTGRGYGYTF
-,TRBJ1-5,TRBV19,many,TGTGCCAGTAGTTGGGACACCTATAGCAATCAGCCCCAGCATTTT,CASSWDTYSNQPQHF
TRBD1,TRBJ2-1,TRBV5-1,-,TGCGCCAGCAGCGGGACAGGTTACAATGAGCAGTTCTTC,CASSGTGYNEQFF
-,TRBJ2-2,TRBV2,many,TGTGCCAGCCGGTGGCAGGGAGTAACCGGGGAGCTGTTTTTT,CASRWQGVTGELFF